Presented here are 7 T cell receptor beta chains from one specimen sequenced in a study of cytomegalovirus exposure and HLA in healthy donors. This PCR relied on a set of 60 Vbeta primers and 13 Jbeta primers. Here immunoSEQ multiplex PCR was the method, and the copy in TCRdb shows in-frame clones only, minus some. The sample comprises approximately 110,000 clones, approximately 80% of which are singletons, and around 13% rests with the top ten. Material for sequencing was PBMCs. Source of these receptors: a woman aged 35 to 49 in good health and CMV-seropositive.

The chain recombines TRBV5-1 with TRBJ2-1; tentatively, D is TRBD2 (6 bases). The germline V gene encodes CDR1 SGHRS and CDR2 YFSETQ. V lost 2 bases, J lost 6 bases, and 15 bases lay in between. The CDR3 is 15 amino acids. This CDR3 is CASSFRAGTPNEQFF. Here the CDR3 DNA reads TGCGCCAGCAGCTTTCGCGCCGGGACTCCCAATGAGCAGTTCTTC.

V is TRBV11-3 and J is TRBJ2-1; 10 bases are a match to TRBD2. V trimming: 4 bases; J trimming: 0 bases; junction bases outside the gene matches: 6. CDR3 length equals 17 residues. Germline loops: CDR1 SGHNT, CDR2 YENEEA. CDR3 region: CASSSKREGRSYNEQFF. CDR3 nucleotide sequence: TGTGCCAGCAGCTCCAAGCGGGAGGGACGCTCCTACAATGAGCAGTTCTTC.

In this sample, this clone turned up a few times. This sequence joins TRBV2 and TRBJ1-3; 10 bases agree with TRBD1. Per the germline V gene, CDR1 is SNHLY and CDR2 is FYNNEI. Losses at the gene ends were 8 bases for V and 3 bases for J; bases not matched to a gene: 7. The CDR3 consists of 15 residues. CDR3 nucleotide sequence: TGTGCCAGCGGGACAGGGGCTCTGGATGGAAACACCATATATTTT. It yields the protein CASGTGALDGNTIYF.

V gene TRBV30 combines with J gene TRBJ2-7; 12 bases match TRBD2. Germline lookup yields CDR1 GTSNPN and CDR2 SVGIG (reference sequence). This CDR3 has 14 amino acids. V lost 1 base to trimming and J lost 3 bases; unmatched junction nucleotides: 1. The CDR3 sequence: CAWSGGLAGYEQYF. In nucleotides, the CDR3 is TGTGCCTGGAGTGGGGGACTAGCGGGCTACGAGCAGTACTTC.

The CDR3 coding sequence is TGCGCCAGCAGCCCACAGCTGAACACTGAAGCTTTCTTT. This translates into CASSPQLNTEAFF. The V and J genes are TRBV5-1 and TRBJ1-1; D call uncertain. Germline values: CDR1 SGHRS, CDR2 YFSETQ. V shed 4 bases and J shed 0 bases, with 7 bases lying between them. The CDR3 loop spans 13 amino acids.

J is TRBJ2-1 and V is TRBV30; D is possibly TRBD2 (6 bases). Trimming pared 5 bases from V and 0 bases from J, leaving 14 bases between. Per the germline V gene, CDR1 is GTSNPN and CDR2 is SVGIG (reference sequence). CDR3 length equals 15 residues. The CDR3 DNA follows: TGTGCCTGGTCTGGGACTCCTGACTCCTACAATGAGCAGTTCTTC. This encodes CAWSGTPDSYNEQFF.

V and J are TRBV10-3 and TRBJ2-7; the match to TRBD2 covers 11 bases. J was trimmed by 6 bases and V by 10 bases; bases with no gene match: 8. The CDR3 totals 13 residues. CDR1 and CDR2 (germline): ENHRY, SYGVKD. As DNA, the CDR3 is TGTGCCAGTGCCTCCGGGACTAGCGGCGAGCAGTACTTC. This gives the protein CASASGTSGEQYF.